These T cell receptor beta chains were read from a single sample in a study of shared clonotypes between healthy human individuals. Produced via immunoSEQ multiplex PCR; TCRdb's table is partial and in-frame only. The sample yields over a million clones, around 75% seen once. The sequenced material came from memory CD4+ T cells sorted from blood. All receptors derive from a man aged 18 to 30 in good health. Each CDR3 is given with its conserved first and last residue. The D gene is left open where the match is weak. Clone size, where shown, is once, few, many, or a class for clones that have expanded.

clone size: -
D gene: -
V gene: TRBV18
J gene: TRBJ2-6
CDR3 protein: CASSLTGTTGANVLTF
CDR3 DNA: TGTGCCAGCTCACTTACAGGGACTACTGGGGCCAACGTCCTGACTTTC

clone size: -
D gene: -
V gene: TRBV28
J gene: TRBJ2-7
CDR3 protein: CASSLLHRRYEQYF
CDR3 DNA: TGTGCCAGCAGTTTACTGCACAGGCGCTACGAGCAGTACTTC

clone size: -
D gene: -
V gene: TRBV7-2
J gene: TRBJ2-5
CDR3 protein: CASSDFSGTGTQYF
CDR3 DNA: TGTGCCAGCAGCGATTTTTCAGGGACGGGGACCCAGTACTTC

clone size: -
D gene: -
V gene: TRBV20-1
J gene: TRBJ1-2
CDR3 protein: CSARVGGYTF
CDR3 DNA: TGCAGTGCTAGAGTAGGGGGCTACACCTTC

clone size: -
D gene: -
V gene: TRBV5-1
J gene: TRBJ2-5
CDR3 protein: CASGEGGSQETQYF
CDR3 DNA: TGCGCCAGCGGCGAAGGGGGGTCCCAAGAGACCCAGTACTTC

clone size: -
D gene: -
V gene: TRBV7-7
J gene: TRBJ1-2
CDR3 protein: CASSLADTVCYGYTF
CDR3 DNA: TGTGCTAGCAGCTTAGCCGACACGGTCTGCTATGGCTACACCTTC

clone size: -
D gene: -
V gene: TRBV11-3
J gene: TRBJ2-5
CDR3 protein: CASSSGETQYF
CDR3 DNA: TGTGCCAGCAGCTCGGGGGAGACCCAGTACTTC

clone size: -
D gene: TRBD1
V gene: TRBV6-1
J gene: TRBJ1-1
CDR3 protein: CASILQGYTEAFF
CDR3 DNA: TGTGCCAGCATCCTACAGGGGTACACTGAAGCTTTCTTT

clone size: few
D gene: -
V gene: TRBV29-1
J gene: TRBJ1-5
CDR3 protein: CSVKNGGSQPQHF
CDR3 DNA: TGCAGCGTTAAAAACGGGGGTTCCCAGCCCCAGCATTTT

clone size: -
D gene: TRBD1
V gene: TRBV5-1
J gene: TRBJ2-1
CDR3 protein: CASSLGDRGNEQFF
CDR3 DNA: TGCGCCAGCAGCTTGGGGGACAGGGGCAATGAGCAGTTCTTC

clone size: -
D gene: -
V gene: TRBV4-3
J gene: TRBJ2-5
CDR3 protein: CASSPYSGKGGETQYF
CDR3 DNA: TGCGCCAGCAGCCCCTACTCAGGGAAAGGCGGAGAGACCCAGTACTTC

clone size: few
D gene: -
V gene: TRBV30
J gene: TRBJ1-5
CDR3 protein: CAWSADRNQPQHF
CDR3 DNA: TGTGCCTGGAGTGCCGACAGGAATCAGCCCCAGCATTTT

clone size: few
D gene: TRBD1
V gene: TRBV30
J gene: TRBJ1-6
CDR3 protein: CAWSSRGQGVSSYNSPLHF
CDR3 DNA: TGTGCCTGGAGTTCGAGGGGACAGGGAGTGAGTTCCTATAATTCACCCCTCCACTTT

clone size: -
D gene: -
V gene: TRBV6-5
J gene: TRBJ1-2
CDR3 protein: CASSTLGGYDGYTF
CDR3 DNA: TGTGCCAGCAGTACCCTTGGCGGTTATGACGGCTACACCTTC

clone size: few
D gene: -
V gene: TRBV6-1
J gene: TRBJ1-5
CDR3 protein: CASSDSVYQPQHF
CDR3 DNA: TGTGCCAGCAGTGACAGCGTATATCAGCCCCAGCATTTT

clone size: once
D gene: -
V gene: TRBV7-2
J gene: TRBJ1-6
CDR3 protein: CASSPPTGSPLHF
CDR3 DNA: TGTGCCAGCAGCCCCCCGACAGGTTCACCCCTCCACTTT

clone size: once
D gene: -
V gene: TRBV28
J gene: TRBJ1-2
CDR3 protein: CASTGDYGYTF
CDR3 DNA: TGTGCCAGCACGGGCGACTATGGCTACACCTTC

clone size: many
D gene: TRBD2
V gene: TRBV30
J gene: TRBJ2-7
CDR3 protein: CAWSGPSGLSYEQYF
CDR3 DNA: TGTGCCTGGAGTGGACCTAGCGGGCTTTCCTACGAGCAGTACTTC

clone size: -
D gene: -
V gene: TRBV15
J gene: TRBJ2-4
CDR3 protein: CATSRSGGLGNIQYF
CDR3 DNA: TGTGCCACCAGCAGGTCGGGGGGCCTCGGAAACATTCAGTACTTC

clone size: once
D gene: TRBD1
V gene: TRBV19
J gene: TRBJ1-5
CDR3 protein: CASRPTGTNQPQHF
CDR3 DNA: TGTGCCAGTAGACCGACAGGGACTAATCAGCCCCAGCATTTT

clone size: -
D gene: -
V gene: TRBV6-1
J gene: TRBJ2-1
CDR3 protein: CASRRAEIYNEQFF
CDR3 DNA: TGTGCCTCCAGGAGAGCGGAGATTTACAATGAGCAGTTCTTC

clone size: -
D gene: TRBD2
V gene: TRBV5-6
J gene: TRBJ2-7
CDR3 protein: CASSLRSSGGREQYF
CDR3 DNA: TGTGCCAGCAGCTTACGGTCTAGCGGGGGACGGGAGCAGTACTTC

clone size: -
D gene: -
V gene: TRBV5-6
J gene: TRBJ1-4
CDR3 protein: CASSLALDRSKTNEKLFF
CDR3 DNA: TGTGCCAGCAGCTTGGCCCTGGACAGAAGCAAAACTAATGAAAAACTGTTTTTT

clone size: few
D gene: TRBD2
V gene: TRBV2
J gene: TRBJ2-7
CDR3 protein: CASSSGTSGVGDRKRAYEQYF
CDR3 DNA: TGTGCCAGCAGTTCCGGGACTAGCGGGGTGGGTGACAGAAAAAGGGCCTACGAGCAGTACTTC

clone size: -
D gene: -
V gene: TRBV11-2
J gene: TRBJ2-7
CDR3 protein: CASSFTRSHEQYF
CDR3 DNA: TGTGCCAGCAGCTTCACCCGGAGCCACGAGCAGTACTTC

clone size: -
D gene: TRBD2
V gene: TRBV7-2
J gene: TRBJ2-2
CDR3 protein: CASSLAGSGGNTGELFF
CDR3 DNA: TGTGCCAGCAGCTTAGCGGGTAGCGGGGGTAACACCGGGGAGCTGTTTTTT

clone size: -
D gene: -
V gene: TRBV7-2
J gene: TRBJ2-3
CDR3 protein: CASSPGGRWSTDTQYF
CDR3 DNA: TGTGCCAGCAGTCCGGGTGGGAGATGGAGCACAGATACGCAGTATTTT

clone size: few
D gene: -
V gene: TRBV6-4
J gene: TRBJ1-5
CDR3 protein: CASSDGEGTQPQHF
CDR3 DNA: TGTGCCAGCAGTGACGGCGAGGGTACTCAGCCCCAGCATTTT

clone size: -
D gene: TRBD2
V gene: TRBV30
J gene: TRBJ2-3
CDR3 protein: CAGTLAGGWDTQYF
CDR3 DNA: TGTGCCGGAACACTGGCGGGAGGGTGGGATACGCAGTATTTT

clone size: -
D gene: -
V gene: TRBV5-1
J gene: TRBJ2-5
CDR3 protein: CASSWGEETQYF
CDR3 DNA: TGCGCCAGCAGCTGGGGGGAGGAGACCCAGTACTTC